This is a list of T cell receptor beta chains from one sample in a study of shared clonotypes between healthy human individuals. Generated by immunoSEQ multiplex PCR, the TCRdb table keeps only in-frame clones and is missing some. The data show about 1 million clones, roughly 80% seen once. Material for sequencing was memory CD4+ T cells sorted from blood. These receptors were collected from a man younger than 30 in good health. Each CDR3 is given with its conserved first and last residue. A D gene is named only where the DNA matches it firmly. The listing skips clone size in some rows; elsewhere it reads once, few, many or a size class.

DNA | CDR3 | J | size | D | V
TGTGCCAGCAGCTTAGGGACAGGAGGACGAGCTCAGCCCCAGCATTTT | CASSLGTGGRAQPQHF | TRBJ1-5 | . | TRBD1 | TRBV7-2
TGTGCCAGCAGCTTGCTGGGGCTTGATGGAAACACCATATATTTT | CASSLLGLDGNTIYF | TRBJ1-3 | . | . | TRBV5-6
TGTGCCTGGAGTAAAAGGACCTTTAATAATTCACCCCTCCACTTT | CAWSKRTFNNSPLHF | TRBJ1-6 | . | . | TRBV30
TGCGCCAGCAGCTTTAGCGGGAGTAGGTACGAGCAGTACTTC | CASSFSGSRYEQYF | TRBJ2-7 | . | TRBD2 | TRBV5-1
TGTGCCAGCAGTTCCACAGGGGCTAATCCCCCGGACGAGCAGTACTTC | CASSSTGANPPDEQYF | TRBJ2-7 | . | TRBD1 | TRBV28
TGTGCCTCGACCGCCGGCGATTCACCCCTCCACTTT | CASTAGDSPLHF | TRBJ1-6 | . | . | TRBV30
TGTGCCTGGAGTGTAACCCGGGTTGGTGGCTACACCTTC | CAWSVTRVGGYTF | TRBJ1-2 | . | . | TRBV30
TGTGCCAGCAGCTTTTTACCTGGGCAAGCGGATACGCAGTATTTT | CASSFLPGQADTQYF | TRBJ2-3 | . | . | TRBV7-2
TGTGCCAGTAGTATTATGGATTTGGGTAATTCACCCCTCCACTTT | CASSIMDLGNSPLHF | TRBJ1-6 | few | . | TRBV19
TGTGCCAGCACCAACACCCGTGACAGCGAGGCTTTCTTT | CASTNTRDSEAFF | TRBJ1-1 | . | . | TRBV2